The 4 T cell receptor beta chains in this list originate from one sample, sequenced in a study of early T cells in non-severe SARS-CoV-2 infection (dated by TCRdb to 2020 to 2022). Library creation used 5' RACE. The sample was run on a NextSeq 500. The public reads were reprocessed in TCRdb via fastp at Q25 and MiXCR, keeping in-frame beta chains. Rows are unified per CDR3 protein, each entry keeping the most common DNA and genes. Recorded for this sample are 75,000 to 100,000 distinct CDR3 sequences; 14% to 15% of them occurred a single time. The top ten hold about 0.58% of the sample. Sequences were obtained from whole blood. Receptor source: an adult who was a healthcare worker with PCR-confirmed SARS-CoV-2 infection or an uninfected control (not recorded which).

This clonotype has only a few counts. The V call is TRBV5-1, the J call TRBJ1-1; perhaps TRBD1 as D (5 bases). CDR1 is SGHRS and CDR2 is YFSETQ in the germline V gene. This CDR3 is 13 amino acids long. V lost 0 bases to trimming and J lost 7 bases, with 10 bases between them. For the CDR3, the DNA is TGCGCCAGCAGCTTGGGTGCAGGGAGTGAAGCTTTCTTT. Translation gives CASSLGAGSEAFF.

In its sample, this clonotype was seen a few times. The CDR3 protein is CASSESLWDSRQPQHF. The CDR3, as DNA: TGTGCCAGCAGTGAATCGCTATGGGACAGCAGGCAGCCCCAGCATTTT. This rearrangement joins TRBV6-1 to TRBJ1-5; 7 nucleotides align to TRBD1. Germline loops: CDR1 MNHNS, CDR2 SASEGT. The CDR3 covers 16 residues. V lost 2 bases to trimming and J lost 7 bases; unmatched junction nucleotides: 11.

In this sample, this clonotype turned up a few times. The chain links TRBV29-1 to TRBJ2-5, with a weak D call TRBD1 (6 bases). The germline gives CDR1 SQVTM, CDR2 ANQGSEA. CDR3 length equals 14 residues. Trimming took off 6 bases at V and 4 bases at J, with 18 bases between the two ends. The CDR3 protein is CSVGPRQATETQYF. In DNA form, the CDR3 reads TGCAGCGTGGGACCCCGACAGGCCACAGAGACCCAGTACTTC.

The CDR3 region has the DNA TGTGCCAGCAGCTTAGGGGACAGGGGAAATCAGCCCCAGCATTTT. Amino acids: CASSLGDRGNQPQHF. The chain couples TRBV7-9 to TRBJ1-5, with TRBD1 matching over 10 bases. This CDR3 has 15 residues. Unmatched junction bases numbered 1, after V lost 1 base and J lost 4 bases. CDR1 SEHNR and CDR2 FQNEAQ come from the germline V gene (reference sequence).